These 20 T cell receptor beta chains were sequenced from one sample in a study of metastatic and nonmetastatic thyroid tumors. No treatment of any kind had been given to any patient before thyroid surgery. TCRdb re-processed the PCR reads through MiXCR. The sample shows 4,000 to 4,500 clones, 30% to 40% of them seen only once. The sample taken for sequencing was adjacent normal tissue. The receptors here all came from a male donor with papillary thyroid cancer or a benign thyroid nodule (not recorded which). Some clones in this sample may be carry-over from other donors' samples.

This clone was seen only a few times. The chain employs TRBV6-1 and TRBJ2-2, with 7 positions matching TRBD1. Germline CDR1 and CDR2: MNHNS and SASEGT. There are 15 residues in the CDR3. Trimming cost V 6 bases and J 0 bases; bases outside gene matches: 4. The CDR3 is CASRQGTANTGELFF. The CDR3 region has the DNA TGTGCCAGCAGGCAGGGGACAGCGAACACCGGGGAGCTGTTTTTT.

This clone was counted between two and nine times. The chain recombines TRBV20-1 with TRBJ2-7, with D perhaps TRBD2 (6 bases). The length of the CDR3 is 15 residues. Per the germline V gene, CDR1 is DFQATT and CDR2 is SNEGSKA (reference sequence). The ends were cut back, 1 base at V and 2 bases at J, with 15 bases in the middle. The CDR3 reads CSARGMSGQTYEQYF. In DNA form, the CDR3 reads TGCAGTGCTAGAGGTATGAGCGGGCAAACCTACGAGCAGTACTTC.

Here the CDR3 DNA reads TGTGCCAGCAGCGTAGTATTCGGGGAAACCGGGGAGCTGTTTTTT. This codes for CASSVVFGETGELFF. The rearrangement links TRBV9 to TRBJ2-2; a weak D match, TRBD2 (5 bases). CDR3 size: 15 residues. V was cut by 0 bases and J by 5 bases, with 11 bases left in between. Germline V gives CDR1 SGDLS, CDR2 YYNGEE.

V gene TRBV5-1 combines with J gene TRBJ2-1; 9 bases are shared with TRBD2. Germline CDR1 is SGHRS and CDR2 is YFSETQ. With 3 bases clipped from V and 3 bases from J, the junction kept 13 bases outside the gene matches. The CDR3 extends over 18 amino acids. The CDR3 DNA follows: TGCGCCAGCAGCTCACCCCAGTTTAGCGGGGGCCACTACAATGAGCAGTTCTTC. Encoded protein: CASSSPQFSGGHYNEQFF.

The chain uses TRBV20-1 and TRBJ1-6; 7 positions match TRBD1. Germline V gene lookup returns CDR1 DFQATT and CDR2 SNEGSKA (reference sequence). V gave up 3 bases and J gave up 0 bases; unmatched junction bases: 8. The CDR3 consists of 17 residues. DNA for the CDR3: TGCAGTGCTAGCGGGACAGCATTTAACTCCTATAATTCACCCCTCCACTTT. It specifies CSASGTAFNSYNSPLHF.

The chain joins TRBV19 to TRBJ2-1, with 7 bases that match TRBD2. Germline V CDR1 and CDR2: LNHDA, SQIVND (reference sequence). The V segment lost 9 bases and the J segment 9 bases; nucleotides outside the gene matches: 20. The CDR3 is 16 residues long. CDR3: CASAAGRDLTGGEQFF. CDR3 bases: TGTGCCAGCGCAGCCGGACGGGACTTGACGGGGGGTGAGCAGTTCTTC. The full variable domain, in which reference TRBV19 and TRBJ2-1 provide the parts outside the CDR3, is DGGITQSPKYLFRKEGQNVTLSCEQNLNHDAMYWYRQDPGQGLRLIYYSQIVNDFQKGDIAEGYSVSREKKESFPLTVTSAQKNPTAFYLCASAAGRDLTGGEQFFGPGTRLTVL.

This clone was detected once. This chain uses TRBV20-1 with TRBJ2-5; the match to TRBD2 covers 10 bases. The CDR3 spans 15 residues. CDR1 is DFQATT, CDR2 SNEGSKA, per germline (reference sequence). Unmatched junction bases numbered 8, after V lost 3 bases and J lost 4 bases. CDR3: CSARGTSAARETQYF. The CDR3 bases are TGCAGTGCTAGGGGGACTAGCGCCGCCAGAGAGACCCAGTACTTC.

This rearrangement joins TRBV30 to TRBJ2-1; 8 bases line up with TRBD2. The J segment lost 5 bases and the V segment lost 6 bases, leaving 3 bases of the junction unmatched. The CDR3 sequence is 12 residues long. CDR1 is GTSNPN, CDR2 SVGIG, per germline (reference sequence). The CDR3 sequence: CACTSGHNEQFF. Here the CDR3 DNA reads TGTGCCTGTACTAGCGGCCACAATGAGCAGTTCTTC. The full variable domain, completed using reference TRBV30 and TRBJ2-1, is SQTIHQWPATLVQPVGSPLSLECTVEGTSNPNLYWYRQAAGRGLQLLFYSVGIGQISSEVPQNLSASRPQDRQFILSSKKLLLSDSGFYLCACTSGHNEQFFGPGTRLTVL.

The J gene is TRBJ2-6, the V gene TRBV28, with a possible D match to TRBD2 (6 bases). This CDR3 spans 16 amino acids. The ends were cut back, 5 bases at V and 2 bases at J, with 13 bases in the middle. Germline assignment: CDR1 MDHEN and CDR2 SYDVKM. The CDR3 is CASSQLTGAGANVLTF. The CDR3 bases are TGTGCCAGCAGTCAGTTAACGGGGGCTGGGGCCAACGTCCTGACTTTC. Together with reference TRBV28 and TRBJ2-6, the CDR3 gives the full variable domain: DVKVTQSSRYLVKRTGEKVFLECVQDMDHENMFWYRQDPGLGLRLIYFSYDVKMKEKGDIPEGYSVSREKKERFSLILESASTNQTSMYLCASSQLTGAGANVLTFGAGSRLTVL.

The chain recombines TRBV12-3 or TRBV12-4 with TRBJ1-1, with D possibly TRBD1 on 6 matching bases. Trimming took 7 bases from V and 12 from J, leaving 18 bases between them. This CDR3 is 12 amino acids long. The CDR3 region has the DNA TGTGCCAGCACCCTAGGGGGGTTCTCGTCTTTCTTT. Translated, it gives CASTLGGFSSFF.

The chain couples TRBV5-1 to TRBJ1-4; 9 bases map to TRBD1. Germline CDR1 and CDR2: SGHRS and YFSETQ. Losses at the gene ends were 5 bases for V and 2 bases for J; bases not matched to a gene: 7. This CDR3 has 16 amino acids. Here the CDR3 reads CASRAGTGITNEKLFF. As DNA, the CDR3 is TGCGCCAGCAGGGCCGGGACAGGGATTACTAATGAAAAACTGTTTTTT.

This chain links TRBV10-3 with TRBJ2-7; D is ambiguous. V lost 8 bases and J lost 3, with 8 bases in between. This CDR3 has 11 residues. CDR1 is ENHRY, CDR2 SYGVKD, per germline. The chain's CDR3 is CAIRQNYEQYF. The CDR3 bases are TGTGCCATCCGCCAGAACTACGAGCAGTACTTC.

This clone was seen a handful of times. The genes are TRBV19 and TRBJ1-5, with D possibly TRBD1 on 6 matching bases. CDR1 and CDR2 (germline): LNHDA, SQIVND (reference sequence). The CDR3 runs 15 residues. V was trimmed by 4 bases and J by 4 bases, leaving 14 bases between them. The CDR3 region has the DNA TGTGCCAGTAGTACCACTTGGGACATAAATCAGCCCCAGCATTTT. Translated: CASSTTWDINQPQHF.

V and J are TRBV6-1 and TRBJ2-1; D possibly uses TRBD1 or TRBD2 (5 bases each). Trimming pared 5 bases from V and 0 bases from J, leaving 14 bases between. Germline CDR1 reads MNHNS; CDR2 reads SASEGT. The CDR3 runs 16 residues. CDR3 amino acids: CASSTGWGNSYNEQFF. The CDR3 nucleotides read TGTGCCAGCAGTACCGGGTGGGGGAACTCCTACAATGAGCAGTTCTTC.

The V and J genes are TRBV5-6 and TRBJ1-6; D not certain. The CDR3 totals 14 residues. V was clipped by 1 base and J by 18 bases, with 20 bases between them. CDR1 SGHDT and CDR2 YYEEEE come from the germline V gene. This CDR3 is CASSLTTAGIITHF. CDR3 coding DNA: TGTGCCAGCAGCTTGACCACCGCGGGGATAATCACCCACTTT.

This chain uses TRBV11-1 with TRBJ2-7; 9 positions agree with TRBD1. This CDR3 is built from 14 residues. The J segment lost 7 bases and the V segment lost 3 bases, leaving 7 bases of the junction unmatched. CDR1 and CDR2 (germline): SGHAT, FQDESV (reference sequence). The CDR3: CASSFGTGLQEQYF. CDR3 coding DNA: TGTGCCAGCAGCTTCGGGACAGGGTTACAAGAGCAGTACTTC.

By frequency in the sample, this clone is medium-sized. This sequence joins TRBV4-1 and TRBJ1-5; D call uncertain. CDR1 is MGHRA and CDR2 is YSYEKL in the germline V gene. The ends were cut back, 1 base at V and 0 bases at J, with 7 bases in the middle. CDR3 length: 15 amino acids. The CDR3 is CASSQAQYSNQPQHF. The CDR3, as DNA: TGCGCCAGCAGCCAAGCACAGTATAGCAATCAGCCCCAGCATTTT.

The chain employs TRBV7-3 and TRBJ2-1; 10 positions agree with TRBD2. The V gene's germline CDR1 is SGHTA and CDR2 FQGTGA. The CDR3 sequence is 17 residues long. Unmatched junction bases numbered 5, after V lost 0 bases and J lost 3 bases. CDR3 bases: TGTGCCAGCAGCTTAACTCGGGCTAGCGGGGGCTACAATGAGCAGTTCTTC. Protein product: CASSLTRASGGYNEQFF.

In this sample, this clone turned up a few times. The chain combines TRBV19 with TRBJ1-6; D is uncertain. The CDR3 extends over 14 amino acids. Germline V gives CDR1 LNHDA, CDR2 SQIVND (reference sequence). V lost 5 bases, J lost 4 bases, and 9 bases lay in between. The CDR3 loop is CASSLMGYNSPLHF. The DNA for the CDR3 is TGTGCCAGTAGTCTGATGGGGTATAATTCACCCCTCCACTTT. Full variable domain (outside the CDR3, taken from reference TRBV19 and TRBJ1-6): DGGITQSPKYLFRKEGQNVTLSCEQNLNHDAMYWYRQDPGQGLRLIYYSQIVNDFQKGDIAEGYSVSREKKESFPLTVTSAQKNPTAFYLCASSLMGYNSPLHFGNGTRLTVT.

The chain employs TRBV27 and TRBJ2-3; D ambiguous. Per the germline V gene, CDR1 is MNHEY and CDR2 is SMNVEV (reference sequence). Trimming shortened V by 3 bases and J by 0 bases, and 16 bases separated the two germline ends. There are 17 residues in the CDR3. This chain's CDR3 is CASSLLGTPSSTDTQYF. In DNA form, the CDR3 reads TGTGCCAGCAGTTTGCTAGGTACACCCTCGAGCACAGATACGCAGTATTTT.